These 27 T cell receptor beta chains were sequenced from one sample in a study of cytomegalovirus exposure and HLA in healthy donors. Clones were read by immunoSEQ multiplex PCR, and TCRdb kept only the in-frame ones, dropping some. The table has hundreds of thousands of clones, over 70% seen once. Sample: PBMCs. All receptors come from a woman aged 25 to 39 in good health and CMV-seropositive.

Only one count was recorded for this clone. The chain has TRBV27 and TRBJ1-4; D is undetermined. This CDR3 is built from 17 residues. Between the trimmed V and J ends, which lost 0 bases and 4 bases, there was a span of 15 bases. Per the germline V gene, CDR1 is MNHEY and CDR2 is SMNVEV (reference sequence). CDR3 coding DNA: TGTGCCAGCAGTTTATCGGCGGTGTGGCAGATTAATGAAAAACTGTTTTTT. It is translated as CASSLSAVWQINEKLFF.

This chain uses TRBV27 with TRBJ2-6; the D is unclear. The length of the CDR3 is 16 residues. V lost 2 bases to trimming and J lost 0 bases, with 8 bases between them. Germline CDR1 reads MNHEY; CDR2 reads SMNVEV (reference sequence). For the CDR3, the DNA is TGTGCCAGCAGTTTAGTAGGTAGCTCTGGGGCCAACGTCCTGACTTTC. This gives the protein CASSLVGSSGANVLTF. The variable domain in full, with the rest retrieved from reference TRBV27 and TRBJ2-6, is EAQVTQNPRYLITVTGKKLTVTCSQNMNHEYMSWYRQDPGLGLRQIYYSMNVEVTDKGDVPEGYKVSRKEKRNFPLILESPSPNQTSLYFCASSLVGSSGANVLTFGAGSRLTVL.

The V gene is TRBV5-1, the J gene TRBJ2-3; TRBD2 matches 12 bases. This CDR3 has 16 residues. Germline assignment: CDR1 SGHRS and CDR2 YFSETQ. V gave up 4 bases and J gave up 1 base; unmatched junction bases: 4. The DNA of the CDR3 is TGCGCCAGCAGCCCCCGACTAGCGGGAGGCACAGATACGCAGTATTTT. Residues: CASSPRLAGGTDTQYF.

This clone was picked up a small number of times. The chain is built from TRBV12-2 and TRBJ2-7. TRBV12-2 is a known pseudogene. This CDR3 comprises 14 residues. The CDR3 DNA reads as TGTGCAAGTCGCTTAGGAGTCGGGCCCTACGAGCAGTACTTC. Protein: CASRLGVGPYEQYF.

The CDR3 protein is CASSYYNEQFF. The CDR3, as DNA: TGCGCCAGCAGCTACTACAATGAGCAGTTCTTC. The V gene is TRBV4-1, the J gene TRBJ2-1; the D is unclear. This CDR3 comprises 11 residues. V was pared by 5 bases and J by 3 bases, with 2 bases between. Germline assignment: CDR1 MGHRA and CDR2 YSYEKL.

The V and J genes are TRBV13 and TRBJ1-2; tentative D call: TRBD1 (5 bases). V was clipped by 3 bases and J by 4 bases, with 12 bases between them. CDR3 length equals 14 residues. In germline, CDR1 is PRHDT, CDR2 FYEKMQ (reference sequence). CDR3 sequence (DNA): TGTGCCAGCAGCTTTAGGGACGTGGCCTATGGCTACACCTTC. It encodes CASSFRDVAYGYTF. The full variable domain, with the rest looked up from reference TRBV13 and TRBJ1-2, is AAGVIQSPRHLIKEKRETATLKCYPIPRHDTVYWYQQGPGQDPQFLISFYEKMQSDKGSIPDRFSAQQFSDYHSELNMSSLELGDSALYFCASSFRDVAYGYTFGSGTRLTVV.

V and J are TRBV6-4 and TRBJ1-2; tentative D call: TRBD1 (5 bases). The CDR3 spans 14 residues. Germline CDR1 MRHNA, CDR2 SNTAGT. Trimming cost V 3 bases and J 4 bases, with 12 bases left between them. CDR3 in DNA: TGTGCCAGCAGTGAGCAATGGGGCGGCTATGGCTACACCTTC. The encoded protein is CASSEQWGGYGYTF.

This clone occurred a few times. Other nucleotide sequences from this sample produce the same CDR3. CDR3: CASSRTSGTSYEQYF. DNA for the CDR3: TGCGCCAGCAGCAGGACTAGCGGCACCTCCTACGAGCAGTACTTC. V gene TRBV5-1 combines with J gene TRBJ2-7; the match to TRBD2 covers 10 bases. Germline CDR1 is SGHRS and CDR2 is YFSETQ. The CDR3 sequence is 15 residues long. V shed 4 bases and J 0 bases; nucleotides not matched to a gene: 4.

This chain links TRBV7-9 with TRBJ2-2; 10 bases agree with TRBD2. CDR1 and CDR2 from the germline V gene are SEHNR and FQNEAQ (reference sequence). Trimming cost V 4 bases and J 5 bases; bases outside gene matches: 7. The CDR3 sequence is 16 residues long. CDR3 DNA: TGTGCCAGCAGCTGGCTAGCGGGAGAGGGGACCGGGGAGCTGTTTTTT. Protein product: CASSWLAGEGTGELFF. The complete variable domain, with remaining parts taken from reference TRBV7-9 and TRBJ2-2, reads DTGVSQNPRHKITKRGQNVTFRCDPISEHNRLYWYRQTLGQGPEFLTYFQNEAQLEKSRLLSDRFSAERPKGSFSTLEIQRTEQGDSAMYLCASSWLAGEGTGELFFGEGSRLTVL.

This rearrangement joins TRBV29-1 to TRBJ1-2; TRBD1 matches 11 bases. The germline V gene encodes CDR1 SQVTM and CDR2 ANQGSEA. V was clipped by 1 base and J by 1 base; unmatched bases: 8. The CDR3 runs 17 residues. The CDR3 region is CSVEGTGTGGSNYGYTF. The CDR3 DNA follows: TGCAGCGTTGAAGGTACCGGGACAGGGGGAAGTAACTATGGCTACACCTTC.

V usage is TRBV9 and J usage is TRBJ2-7; 10 nucleotides match TRBD1. CDR1 and CDR2 from the germline V gene are SGDLS and YYNGEE. V trimming: 0 bases; J trimming: 5 bases; junction bases outside the gene matches: 2. This CDR3 contains 14 residues. The CDR3, as DNA: TGTGCCAGCAGCGTAGGACAGGGGGCACACGAGCAGTACTTC. Protein product: CASSVGQGAHEQYF.

This chain uses TRBV6-5 with TRBJ2-5; TRBD2 matches 8 bases. The CDR3 contains 16 residues. The junction had 8 bases not matched to a gene; V was cut back by 1 base and J by 4 bases. Germline-derived CDR1 and CDR2 are MNHEY and SVGAGI. The DNA of the CDR3 is TGTGCCAGCAGTTACTATTTCGGGAGGGCGGGAGAGACCCAGTACTTC. Translated: CASSYYFGRAGETQYF.

The V gene is TRBV9, the J gene TRBJ2-5; possible D gene TRBD2, 6 bases. CDR3 size: 17 residues. Trimming pared 4 bases from V and 2 bases from J, leaving 21 bases between. The germline CDR1 and CDR2 sequences are SGDLS and YYNGEE. CDR3 sequence: CASSHGRWRDLQETQYF. Here the CDR3 DNA reads TGTGCCAGCAGCCACGGTCGGTGGCGGGACCTTCAAGAGACCCAGTACTTC.

V and J are TRBV18 and TRBJ1-5; unclear D gene. The germline V gene has CDR1 KGHSH and CDR2 LQKENI. With 2 bases removed from V and 5 bases from J, the gap between germline ends came to 7 bases. The CDR3 covers 13 residues. Written as DNA, the CDR3 is TGTGCCAGCTCACCAGGGATAGATCAGCCCCAGCATTTT. Translated: CASSPGIDQPQHF.

The gene calls are TRBV29-1 and TRBJ1-2; D is ambiguous. The CDR3 is 13 amino acids. The germline V and J ends were trimmed by 4 bases and 8 bases, with 17 bases remaining between them. Germline CDR1 and CDR2: SQVTM and ANQGSEA. The CDR3 spells CSVGEGNPKGYTF. CDR3 in DNA: TGCAGCGTTGGCGAGGGCAACCCTAAAGGCTACACCTTC. Supplemented by reference TRBV29-1 and TRBJ1-2, the full variable domain reads SAVISQKPSRDICQRGTSLTIQCQVDSQVTMMFWYRQQPGQSLTLIATANQGSEATYESGFVIDKFPISRPNLTFSTLTVSNMSPEDSSIYLCSVGEGNPKGYTFGSGTRLTVV.

The V and J genes are TRBV4-1 and TRBJ2-1; TRBD2 is a possible D gene (6 bases). V was trimmed by 4 bases and J by 7 bases, leaving 20 bases between them. The germline gives CDR1 MGHRA, CDR2 YSYEKL. The CDR3 contains 16 residues. The CDR3 DNA reads as TGCGCCAGCAGCCCCACGGTGGGCGGGAAACAGAATGAGCAGTTCTTC. Translated, it gives CASSPTVGGKQNEQFF.

This chain connects TRBV19 to TRBJ1-2, with D unresolved. V lost 8 bases and J lost 2, with 6 bases in between. This CDR3 is 11 amino acids long. Germline CDR1 and CDR2: LNHDA and SQIVND (reference sequence). The CDR3 region has the DNA TGTGCCAGTTCCGGGAACTATGGCTACACCTTC. The encoded protein is CASSGNYGYTF.

This clone came up a few times. J is TRBJ2-4 and V is TRBV30, with D possibly matching TRBD1 (5 bases). Germline loops: CDR1 GTSNPN, CDR2 SVGIG (reference sequence). The CDR3 is 14 residues long. V gave up 2 bases and J gave up 7 bases, with 15 bases separating them. This chain's CDR3 is CAWSLGLKGNIQYF. The CDR3 DNA reads TGTGCCTGGAGTCTAGGCCTTAAGGGGAACATTCAGTACTTC.

The chain links TRBV29-1 to TRBJ2-2, with D tentatively TRBD2 (6 bases). Germline V gives CDR1 SQVTM, CDR2 ANQGSEA. With 1 base removed from V and 2 bases from J, the gap between germline ends came to 11 bases. The CDR3 has 15 residues. CDR3: CSVEGTTANTGELFF. CDR3 sequence (DNA): TGCAGCGTTGAAGGGACTACAGCCAACACCGGGGAGCTGTTTTTT.

A word on this clone: Germline is not matched at one junction end, which may reflect a read error. V gene TRBV15 combines with J gene TRBJ2-5; D gene ambiguous. Germline V CDR1 and CDR2: LNHNV, YYDKDF (reference sequence). CDR3 length: 17 residues. DNA of the CDR3: TGTGCCACCAGCAGTTCACGAGAACCGGGTCCGCAAGGGACCCAGTACTTC. Its translation: CATSSSREPGPQGTQYF. The full variable domain, completed using reference TRBV15 and TRBJ2-5, is DAMVIQNPRYQVTQFGKPVTLSCSQTLNHNVMYWYQQKSSQAPKLLFHYYDKDFNNEADTPDNFQSRRPNTSFCFLDIRSPGLGDTAMYLCATSSSREPGPQGTQYFGPGTRLLVL.

The V gene is TRBV6-5, the J gene TRBJ1-2; D not resolved. The CDR3 is made up of 13 amino acids. V gave up 8 bases and J gave up 0 bases, with 10 bases separating them. Per the germline V gene, CDR1 is MNHEY and CDR2 is SVGAGI. CDR3 bases: TGTGCCAGCGGATACAGCTCTAACTATGGCTACACCTTC. Its translation: CASGYSSNYGYTF.

The chain carries TRBV30 and TRBJ1-2; D not certain. Per the germline V gene, CDR1 is GTSNPN and CDR2 is SVGIG (reference sequence). V was cut by 5 bases and J by 8 bases, with 18 bases left in between. The CDR3 is 13 residues long. The CDR3 sequence is CAWAQRLEGGYTF. Written as DNA, the CDR3 is TGTGCCTGGGCGCAAAGGTTGGAGGGAGGCTACACCTTC.

The V and J genes are TRBV6-5 and TRBJ1-5; 7 bases agree with TRBD1. Germline CDR1 is MNHEY and CDR2 is SVGAGI. V trimming: 0 bases; J trimming: 6 bases; junction bases outside the gene matches: 5. The CDR3 spans 15 residues. The CDR3 region is CASSYSDRAGQPQHF. The CDR3 region has the DNA TGTGCCAGCAGTTACTCAGACAGGGCTGGTCAGCCCCAGCATTTT.

The chain combines TRBV9 with TRBJ2-3; D ambiguous. In germline, CDR1 is SGDLS, CDR2 YYNGEE. CDR3 length: 14 amino acids. With 0 bases removed from V and 0 bases from J, the gap between germline ends came to 5 bases. The CDR3 region is CASSVVPSTDTQYF. In DNA form, the CDR3 reads TGTGCCAGCAGCGTAGTGCCCAGCACAGATACGCAGTATTTT.

This clone occurred a few times. The chain uses TRBV5-6 and TRBJ2-7; 12 positions match TRBD2. Germline V gene sequence: CDR1 SGHDT, CDR2 YYEEEE. The junction had 5 bases not matched to a gene; V was cut back by 3 bases and J by 7 bases. The CDR3 extends over 14 amino acids. The CDR3 DNA reads TGTGCCAGCAGCTATGGACTAGCGGGATATGAGCAGTACTTC. Translated: CASSYGLAGYEQYF.

This chain joins TRBV9 and TRBJ2-1, with a weak D call TRBD2 (6 bases). Trimming stripped 4 bases from V and 1 base from J, with 15 bases between. Germline V CDR1 and CDR2: SGDLS, YYNGEE. The CDR3 is 16 amino acids. CDR3 sequence reads: CASSPGTGDSYNEQFF. The CDR3 DNA is TGTGCCAGCAGCCCAGGAACGGGAGATTCCTACAATGAGCAGTTCTTC.

This chain uses TRBV7-6 with TRBJ2-3; unclear D gene. Germline V gene data show CDR1 as SGHVS and CDR2 as FNYEAQ. The CDR3 contains 12 residues. Trimming removed 5 bases from V and 6 bases from J, with 9 bases in between. CDR3 loop: CASSPFGDTQYF. In DNA form, the CDR3 reads TGTGCCAGCAGCCCCTTTGGGGATACGCAGTATTTT.